The 22 T cell receptor beta chains in this list originate from one sample, sequenced in a study of T cell responses to AZD1222 COVID-19 vaccine. Data came from immunoSEQ multiplex PCR; TCRdb stores just in-frame clones and leaves some out. The sample holds around 100,000 clones; about 89% are singletons and the top ten take more than 2.5%. The source material was peripheral blood, sampled 28 days after the second dose of the MenACWY control vaccine. Every receptor here comes from an adult who received the MenACWY meningococcal vaccine as a control.

This chain links TRBV6-2 or TRBV6-3 with TRBJ1-1; TRBD1 aligns across 8 bases. Germline V gene data show CDR1 as MNHEY and CDR2 as SVGEGT. J was trimmed by 1 base and V by 4 bases; bases with no gene match: 17. The length of the CDR3 is 19 residues. CDR3 in amino acids: CASSSQPGGAIRSNTEAFF. The CDR3 bases are TGTGCCAGCAGTTCCCAACCAGGGGGCGCGATCCGCTCGAACACTGAAGCTTTCTTT.

The chain carries TRBV3-1 (or the pseudogene TRBV3-2) and TRBJ1-1; D is ambiguous. Germline V gene sequence: CDR1 LGHDT, CDR2 YNNKEL (reference sequence). The germline V and J ends were trimmed by 4 bases and 1 base, with 16 bases remaining between them. The CDR3 sequence is 16 residues long. The CDR3 bases are TGTGCCAGCAGCCTCAACCCCACGGGCAGGAACACTGAAGCTTTCTTT. This gives the protein CASSLNPTGRNTEAFF.

The chain couples TRBV5-6 to TRBJ1-1, with 10 bases that match TRBD1. The V segment lost 0 bases and the J segment 4 bases; nucleotides outside the gene matches: 3. The CDR3 spans 15 residues. Per the germline V gene, CDR1 is SGHDT and CDR2 is YYEEEE. As DNA, the CDR3 is TGTGCCAGCAGCTTGGTGGGACAGGGGAGCACTGAAGCTTTCTTT. Translating gives CASSLVGQGSTEAFF.

This chain joins TRBV7-9 and TRBJ1-2; D possibly corresponds to TRBD1 (6 bases). Germline V gene lookup returns CDR1 SEHNR and CDR2 FQNEAQ (reference sequence). V was cut by 5 bases and J by 5 bases, with 9 bases left in between. The CDR3 runs to 12 residues. The CDR3 here is CASSQQGYGYTF. In nucleotides, the CDR3 is TGTGCCAGCAGCCAACAGGGTTATGGCTACACCTTC. The entire variable domain, with the rest obtained from reference TRBV7-9 and TRBJ1-2, is as follows: DTGVSQNPRHKITKRGQNVTFRCDPISEHNRLYWYRQTLGQGPEFLTYFQNEAQLEKSRLLSDRFSAERPKGSFSTLEIQRTEQGDSAMYLCASSQQGYGYTFGSGTRLTVV.

The gene calls are TRBV2 and TRBJ2-1, with D possibly TRBD2 on 7 matching bases. Germline CDR1 SNHLY, CDR2 FYNNEI. V dropped 4 bases and J dropped 7 bases, with 17 bases sitting between them. This CDR3 spans 15 amino acids. The CDR3 DNA sequence: TGTGCCAGCAGTGTTGGGGGGGCAACGGGGAATGAGCAGTTCTTC. Its protein is CASSVGGATGNEQFF. Based on the CDR3 plus reference TRBV2 and TRBJ2-1, the full variable domain is EPEVTQTPSHQVTQMGQEVILRCVPISNHLYFYWYRQILGQKVEFLVSFYNNEISEKSEIFDDQFSVERPDGSNFTLKIRSTKLEDSAMYFCASSVGGATGNEQFFGPGTRLTVL.

The V gene is TRBV27, the J gene TRBJ2-5; D possibly matches TRBD1 or TRBD2 (5 bases each). V was clipped by 2 bases and J by 5 bases, with 9 bases between them. CDR3 length: 13 residues. Germline CDR1 reads MNHEY; CDR2 reads SMNVEV (reference sequence). The CDR3, as DNA: TGTGCCAGCAGTTTACAGGGACGGGAGACCCAGTACTTC. Its translation: CASSLQGRETQYF.

The chain couples TRBV21-1 to TRBJ1-2; TRBD1 is the table's D call and was not checked against the DNA. TRBV21-1 has pseudogene status. The CDR3 spans 11 residues. The CDR3 nucleotides are TGTGCCAGCAGAATCAGGGGTGGCTACACCTTC. Its protein is CASRIRGGYTF.

This clone showed up just once. In DNA, the CDR3 is TGTGCCACCAGTGATCCCGGGACTAGCGGGGGGGCGGATACGCAGTATTTT. Translation gives CATSDPGTSGGADTQYF. The chain links TRBV24-1 to TRBJ2-3, with 16 bases identical to TRBD2. In germline, CDR1 is KGHDR, CDR2 SFDVKD. V lost 3 bases, J lost 6 bases, and 5 bases stayed unmatched. The CDR3 has 17 amino acids.

This chain links TRBV3-1 (or the pseudogene TRBV3-2) with TRBJ1-2, with a weak D call TRBD1 (6 bases). Germline-derived CDR1 and CDR2 are LGHDT and YNNKEL (reference sequence). This CDR3 has 13 residues. The V gene lost 3 bases and the J gene lost 4 bases, with 9 bases spanning the gap. CDR3 sequence: CASSQAGAYGYTF. The CDR3 bases are TGTGCCAGCAGCCAGGCAGGGGCCTATGGCTACACCTTC.

The chain has TRBV5-4 and TRBJ1-2; 7 nucleotides align to TRBD1. Germline V gives CDR1 SGHNT, CDR2 YYREEE (reference sequence). CDR3 length equals 14 residues. V was pared by 5 bases and J by 4 bases, with 8 bases of the junction left unmatched. The CDR3 is CASSSGGGGYGYTF. CDR3 sequence (DNA): TGTGCCAGCAGTTCAGGGGGTGGGGGCTATGGCTACACCTTC.

This rearrangement joins TRBV7-6 to TRBJ2-3; 8 nucleotides align to TRBD2. This CDR3 spans 16 amino acids. Germline-derived CDR1 and CDR2 are SGHVS and FNYEAQ. The junction had 5 bases not matched to a gene; V was cut back by 1 base and J by 2 bases. As DNA, the CDR3 is TGTGCCAGCAGCTTAGAGGTAGCGGGGACCACAGATACGCAGTATTTT. This encodes CASSLEVAGTTDTQYF.

This clone appeared a single time. The chain couples TRBV24-1 to TRBJ2-7; 9 nucleotides line up with TRBD1. V lost 4 bases, J lost 4 bases, and 10 bases stayed unmatched. This CDR3 has 16 amino acids. Germline lookup yields CDR1 KGHDR and CDR2 SFDVKD. The CDR3, as DNA: TGTGCCACCAGTGACAGTGGGACAGGGAAACTTTACGAGCAGTACTTC. Its translation is CATSDSGTGKLYEQYF.

The CDR3 loop is CAKAGGLAGTDTQYF. The CDR3 coding sequence is TGTGCCAAGGCGGGAGGACTAGCGGGCACAGATACGCAGTATTTT. V and J are TRBV7-9 and TRBJ2-3; 10 bases line up with TRBD2. This CDR3 has 15 residues. Germline lookup yields CDR1 SEHNR and CDR2 FQNEAQ (reference sequence). V lost 10 bases and J lost 1; bases outside the gene matches: 8. Supplemented by reference TRBV7-9 and TRBJ2-3, the full variable domain reads DTGVSQNPRHKITKRGQNVTFRCDPISEHNRLYWYRQTLGQGPEFLTYFQNEAQLEKSRLLSDRFSAERPKGSFSTLEIQRTEQGDSAMYLCAKAGGLAGTDTQYFGPGTRLTVL.

V gene TRBV19 combines with J gene TRBJ1-5; 9 bases match TRBD1. V dropped 3 bases and J dropped 7; count of bases not matched to a gene: 10. Germline CDR1 reads LNHDA; CDR2 reads SQIVND (reference sequence). The CDR3 spans 16 residues. DNA of the CDR3: TGTGCCAGTAGTATGGGACGGGACAGGGTCGGGCAGCCCCAGCATTTT. Translation gives CASSMGRDRVGQPQHF.

The CDR3 loop is CASSRGLTNYEQYF. CDR3 DNA: TGCGCCAGCAGCCGCGGGCTGACCAACTACGAGCAGTACTTC. V is TRBV4-3 and J is TRBJ2-7; TRBD2 is a possible D gene (5 bases). Trimming left V 4 bases short and J 3 bases short, with 13 bases between. CDR1 is LGHNA, CDR2 YSLEER, per germline. There are 14 residues in the CDR3.

The chain combines TRBV10-3 with TRBJ1-5; D unclear. The V end was cut by 10 bases, the J end by 3 bases, with 13 bases between. From germline, CDR1 is ENHRY and CDR2 SYGVKD. This CDR3 region has 13 residues. In nucleotides, the CDR3 is TGTGCCAGCACCTCAGGTGCCAATCAGCCCCAGCATTTT. Translated, it gives CASTSGANQPQHF.

The chain couples TRBV3-1 (or the pseudogene TRBV3-2) to TRBJ2-1; 7 nucleotides match TRBD2. Trimming cost V 4 bases and J 7 bases; bases outside gene matches: 10. CDR1 LGHDT and CDR2 YNNKEL come from the germline V gene (reference sequence). This CDR3 is built from 15 residues. The CDR3 DNA follows: TGTGCCAGCAGCCCCCTGGGAGGGGACTGGAATGAGCAGTTCTTC. This encodes CASSPLGGDWNEQFF.

The chain links TRBV10-3 to TRBJ1-3; TRBD1 is a possible D gene (5 bases). CDR1 ENHRY and CDR2 SYGVKD come from the germline V gene. This CDR3 comprises 14 residues. V was trimmed by 7 bases and J by 0 bases, leaving 10 bases between them. The CDR3 DNA reads TGTGCCATCATGACCGACAGCTCTGGAAACACCATATATTTT. Translating it yields CAIMTDSSGNTIYF.

The chain recombines TRBV19 with TRBJ1-6; tentative D call: TRBD1 (5 bases). The germline CDR1 and CDR2 sequences are LNHDA and SQIVND (reference sequence). The CDR3 is made up of 14 amino acids. Trimming removed 6 bases from V and 6 bases from J, with 12 bases in between. The CDR3 sequence is CASSSGGANSPLHF. As DNA, the CDR3 is TGTGCCAGTAGCAGCGGAGGGGCTAATTCACCCCTCCACTTT. The variable domain in full, with the rest retrieved from reference TRBV19 and TRBJ1-6, is DGGITQSPKYLFRKEGQNVTLSCEQNLNHDAMYWYRQDPGQGLRLIYYSQIVNDFQKGDIAEGYSVSREKKESFPLTVTSAQKNPTAFYLCASSSGGANSPLHFGNGTRLTVT.

The chain recombines TRBV5-6 with TRBJ2-7; 8 bases fit TRBD1. V shed 3 bases, J shed 4 bases, and the junction held 6 bases outside the gene matches. This CDR3 comprises 14 residues. Germline loops: CDR1 SGHDT, CDR2 YYEEEE. DNA for the CDR3: TGTGCCAGCAGCTCCAACAGGGGGATATACGAGCAGTACTTC. This sequence encodes CASSSNRGIYEQYF.

This clone has only one observation. This chain joins TRBV7-8 and TRBJ1-5; 7 bases line up with TRBD1. CDR3 length: 14 amino acids. Per the germline V gene, CDR1 is SGHVS and CDR2 is FQNEAQ. V trimming: 6 bases; J trimming: 6 bases; junction bases outside the gene matches: 8. The chain's CDR3 is CASSRAGGSQPQHF. The CDR3 DNA reads TGTGCCAGCAGTAGGGCAGGGGGAAGTCAGCCCCAGCATTTT.

The chain combines TRBV7-2 with TRBJ1-3; weak D call: TRBD1 (6 bases). V was clipped by 3 bases and J by 4 bases, with 19 bases between them. The CDR3 is 17 residues long. Germline CDR1 SGHTA, CDR2 FQGNSA. This chain's CDR3 is CASSLGRGAESGNTIYF. The CDR3 DNA is TGTGCCAGCAGCTTGGGGAGGGGGGCTGAGTCAGGAAACACCATATATTTT.